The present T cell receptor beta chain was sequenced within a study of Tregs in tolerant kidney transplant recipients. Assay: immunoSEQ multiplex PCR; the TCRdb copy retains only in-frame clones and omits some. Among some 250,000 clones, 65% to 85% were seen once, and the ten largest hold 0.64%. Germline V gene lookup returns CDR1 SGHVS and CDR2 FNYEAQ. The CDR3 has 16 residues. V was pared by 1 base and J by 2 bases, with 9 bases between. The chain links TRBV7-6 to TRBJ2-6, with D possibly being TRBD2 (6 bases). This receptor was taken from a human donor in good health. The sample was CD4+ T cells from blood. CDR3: CASSLVGSPGANVLTF. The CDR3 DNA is TGTGCCAGCAGCTTAGTCGGGAGTCCTGGGGCCAACGTCCTGACTTTC.